Listed below are T cell receptor beta chains from one sample, sequenced in a study of PD-1 blockade in classical Hodgkin lymphoma. Repertoires were generated with immunoSEQ multiplex PCR, while TCRdb's copy carries only in-frame clones and drops some. The sample has more than 20,000 clones; around 84% are singletons. The sequencing here drew on peripheral blood mononuclear cells (PBMCs), taken before the fourth cycle of nivolumab. These receptors were taken from a human donor with classical Hodgkin lymphoma. Both conserved end residues are part of each CDR3. D genes are given only for firm matches. Clone size is given for some rows only: seen once, a few or many times, or a class if the clone is expanded.

TRBV30	NA	TRBJ1-2	NA	TGTGCCTGGAGGAGATATGGCTACACCTTC	CAWRRYGYTF
TRBV7-2	NA	TRBJ1-2	NA	TGTGCCAGCAGCTTAGCCAGAAGGTCGACCTATGGCTACACCTTC	CASSLARRSTYGYTF
TRBV10-2	NA	TRBJ1-5	NA	TGCGCCAGCAGTGAAATCAATCAGCCCCAGCATTTT	CASSEINQPQHF
TRBV7-8	NA	TRBJ1-4	NA	TGTGCCAGCAGCTTAGCAACGGGCCAGGAAAAACTGTTTTTT	CASSLATGQEKLFF
TRBV15	NA	TRBJ2-1	once	TGTGCCACCAGGGGGGGGGCCGTTTATGAGCAGTTCTTC	CATRGGAVYEQFF
TRBV5-4	NA	TRBJ2-1	NA	TGTGCCAGCAGCTTGGCCCCAGACGGCAGCGAGCAGTTCTTC	CASSLAPDGSEQFF
TRBV7-6	NA	TRBJ2-7	NA	TGTGCCAGCAGCTTATCCCCGTTCTACGAGCAGTACTTC	CASSLSPFYEQYF
TRBV7-3	NA	TRBJ1-5	once	TGTGCCAGCAGCCCAGGGGTCAATCAGCCCCAGCATTTT	CASSPGVNQPQHF
TRBV9	TRBD2	TRBJ2-3	NA	TGTGCCGGCAGCGTAGCGGGGGGTGGGACAGATACGCAGTATTTT	CAGSVAGGGTDTQYF
TRBV5-1	TRBD1	TRBJ1-2	NA	TGCGCCAGCAGCTCTGGGACAGGGAGTAACTATGGCTACACCTTC	CASSSGTGSNYGYTF
TRBV30	NA	TRBJ1-1	NA	TGTGCCTGGAACCACAGGGTAGAAGCTTTCTTT	CAWNHRVEAFF
TRBV4-3	NA	TRBJ1-2	NA	TGCGCCAGCAGCCAAGGTCCCTTTCGTTTCAGGGACACCACTAACTATGGCTACACCTTC	CASSQGPFRFRDTTNYGYTF
TRBV27	NA	TRBJ2-1	NA	TGTGCCAGCACGAGCGCGGACGGGTACAATGAGCAGTTCTTC	CASTSADGYNEQFF
TRBV30	NA	TRBJ2-1	NA	TGTGCCTGGACGTATAACAATGAGCAGTTCTTC	CAWTYNNEQFF
TRBV2	TRBD1	TRBJ2-1	NA	TGTGCCAGCAGCGGGACAGGACCTCCCTACAATGAGCAGTTCTTC	CASSGTGPPYNEQFF
TRBV2	NA	TRBJ2-3	NA	TGTGCCAGCAGTTCACACACAGATACGCAGTATTTT	CASSSHTDTQYF